These T cell receptor beta chains were read from a single sample in a study of blood T cell repertoires in COVID-19. Profiling relied on immunoSEQ multiplex PCR, and the TCRdb table lists in-frame clones only, not all of them. This sample carries over 200,000 clones, nearly 90% of them seen once, and the ten largest clones take approximately 12%. The specimen was peripheral blood. The receptor source for this set is a woman between 18 and 30 years old who had recovered from COVID-19. Both conserved end residues are part of each CDR3. The order of the fields is clone size, J gene, V gene, D gene, CDR3 DNA, CDR3 protein. A D gene is named only where the DNA matches it firmly. Part of the rows lack a size; the others show once, few, many or a class for expanded clones.

NA TRBJ2-1 TRBV3-1/TRBV3-2 NA TGTGCCAGCAGCCATGGGTATGGGGGGAGAAATGAGCAGTTCTTC CASSHGYGGRNEQFF
NA TRBJ2-6 TRBV2 TRBD1 TGTGCCAGCTTACCGGGACAGGGGGCGCCGGGGGCCAACGTCCTGACTTTC CASLPGQGAPGANVLTF
NA TRBJ2-7 TRBV9 TRBD1 TGTGCCAGCAGCGCCGGGACAGGGCTATCCTACGAGCAGTACTTC CASSAGTGLSYEQYF
NA TRBJ2-3 TRBV10-1 NA TGCGCCAGCAGTGAGTATCAGGGATCGAGCACAGATACGCAGTATTTT CASSEYQGSSTDTQYF
NA TRBJ2-7 TRBV7-2 NA TGTGCCAGCAGCCCCCAAGGCCCAGGGTCGACCTACGAGCAGTACTTC CASSPQGPGSTYEQYF
NA TRBJ2-2 TRBV11-3 NA TGTGCCAGCAGCTTACGCGGGACAGAGAACACCGGGGAGCTGTTTTTT CASSLRGTENTGELFF
NA TRBJ2-1 TRBV28 TRBD2 TGTGCCAGCTCGGGAGGCGGTGAGCAGTTCTTC CASSGGGEQFF
many TRBJ1-1 TRBV15 NA TGTGCCACCAGCAAACTTACCTCCGAGGCCCACACTGAAGCTTTCTTT CATSKLTSEAHTEAFF
NA TRBJ2-1 TRBV11-2 NA TGTGCCAGCAGTTGGAACTCAGGCGAGCAGTTCTTC CASSWNSGEQFF
NA TRBJ1-5 TRBV2 NA TGTGCCAGCAGTGAAAGGATACAGGGCAATCAGCCCCAGCATTTT CASSERIQGNQPQHF
once TRBJ2-1 TRBV3-1/TRBV3-2 TRBD2 TGTGCCAGCAGCCGGGTGACTAGCGGGAGTCTCACCTACAATGAGCAGTTCTTC CASSRVTSGSLTYNEQFF
few TRBJ2-1 TRBV7-2 NA TGTGCCAGCAGACAAAACGGAGTAAATGAGCAGTTCTTC CASRQNGVNEQFF
few TRBJ2-7 TRBV12-3/TRBV12-4 NA TGTGCCAGCAGTTTCGGGGGCTACGAGCAGTACTTC CASSFGGYEQYF
NA TRBJ2-1 TRBV27 NA TGTGCCAGCAGTTTATCGATACGTAGCTCCTACAATGAGCAGTTCTTC CASSLSIRSSYNEQFF
NA TRBJ1-5 TRBV27 NA TGTGCCAGCAGTTTGTCAGGGGATCAGCCCCAGCATTTT CASSLSGDQPQHF
once TRBJ2-5 TRBV12-3/TRBV12-4 NA TGTGCCAGCAGTTTGAGGGGGCAAGAGACCCAGTACTTC CASSLRGQETQYF
NA TRBJ2-5 TRBV4-1 NA TGCGCCAGCAGCCAGGGCCCTCAAGAGACCCAGTACTTC CASSQGPQETQYF
NA TRBJ1-2 TRBV4-3 NA TGCGCCAGCAGCCAAGATCGGTCATTTAACTATGGCTACACCTTC CASSQDRSFNYGYTF
NA TRBJ1-2 TRBV4-2 TRBD1 TGTGCCAGCAGCCAGGCTAGACAGGGGCAGGTCTATGGCTACACCTTC CASSQARQGQVYGYTF
NA TRBJ2-7 TRBV9 TRBD2 TGTGCCAGCAGCGTAGGTCCTAGCGGCAGCTCCTACGAGCAGTACTTC CASSVGPSGSSYEQYF
NA TRBJ1-2 TRBV4-3 TRBD1 TGCGCCAGCAGCCTGTCCCGGGGACAGGGGAGCGGCTACACCTTC CASSLSRGQGSGYTF
NA TRBJ1-4 TRBV18 NA TGTGCCAGCTCGCAGGGAGGCCGTAATGAAAAACTGTTTTTT CASSQGGRNEKLFF
NA TRBJ2-7 TRBV27 TRBD1 TGTGCCAGCAGTTTCCTTAGGGACAGTAGGGCCTACGAGCAGTACTTC CASSFLRDSRAYEQYF
NA TRBJ2-7 TRBV9 NA TGTGCCAGCAACGCGGGGAGCACTTCCTACGAGCAGTACTTC CASNAGSTSYEQYF
NA TRBJ1-1 TRBV7-3 TRBD1 TGTGCCAGCACCATAACCGGGACAGGGATAGCTTTCTTT CASTITGTGIAFF
NA TRBJ1-2 TRBV5-6 TRBD1 TGTGCCAGCAGCCCCCGACCTCGGACAGGGGCATGGAACTATGGCTACACCTTC CASSPRPRTGAWNYGYTF
NA TRBJ1-2 TRBV5-4 TRBD1 TGTGCCAGCAGCTTCACCGGGACAGGGTTGGATGGCTACACCTTC CASSFTGTGLDGYTF